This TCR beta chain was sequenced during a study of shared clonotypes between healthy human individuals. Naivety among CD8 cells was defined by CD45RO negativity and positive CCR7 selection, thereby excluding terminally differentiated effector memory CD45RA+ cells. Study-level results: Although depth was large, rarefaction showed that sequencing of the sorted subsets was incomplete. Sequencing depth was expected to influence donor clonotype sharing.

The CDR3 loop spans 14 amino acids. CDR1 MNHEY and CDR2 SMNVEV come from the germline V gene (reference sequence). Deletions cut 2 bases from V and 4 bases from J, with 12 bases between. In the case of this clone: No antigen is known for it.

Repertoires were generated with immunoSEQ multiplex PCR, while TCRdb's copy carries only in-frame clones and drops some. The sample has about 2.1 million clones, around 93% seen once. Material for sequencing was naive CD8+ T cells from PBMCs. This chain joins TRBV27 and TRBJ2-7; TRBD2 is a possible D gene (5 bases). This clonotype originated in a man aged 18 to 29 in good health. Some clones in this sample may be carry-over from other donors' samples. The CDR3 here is CASSLGLAEYEQYF. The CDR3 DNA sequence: TGTGCCAGCAGTTTAGGGCTAGCAGAGTACGAGCAGTACTTC.